The present entry profiles one T cell receptor (beta chain) with its context. Its antigen is not identified. Germline V gene sequence: CDR1 SGHKS, CDR2 YYEKEE (reference sequence). The CDR3 covers 14 residues. V lost 4 bases and J lost 5, with 12 bases in between. This sample was included in a study of T and B cells in COVID-19 patients. Across the whole study: Peripheral blood came from COVID-19 patients with active infection or after recovery. Nine tenths of the roughly 20 active-infection patients had comorbidities associated with unfavorable COVID-19 outcome. Findings and limits, study-wide: Highly clonal in active COVID-19, TRB repertoires exceeded healthy-donor diversity and richness at recovery.

Each TRB amplification used 250-500 ng of genomic DNA from blood. BIOMED2 TRB-A/B primer pools were used in multiplex TRB PCR. TCRdb called the multiplex PCR reads again in MiXCR, with one record for every CDR3 protein. This sample yields thousands of distinct CDR3 sequences, of which about a third are seen a single time; about 22% belongs to the top ten. Sequencing input: blood. V and J are TRBV5-5 and TRBJ2-2, with D possibly being TRBD1 or TRBD2 (5 bases each). This clonotype was obtained from a human donor with active COVID-19. CDR3: CASSQGTETGELFF. The CDR3 DNA reads as TGTGCCAGCAGCCAAGGGACCGAGACCGGGGAGCTGTTTTTT.